A selection of T cell receptor beta chains follows, all from one sample in a study of a mutant IDH1 vaccine in newly diagnosed glioma. Sequencing was performed with immunoSEQ multiplex PCR; in TCRdb, only in-frame clones are kept and a portion is missing. The table lists tens of thousands of clones, 70% to 85% of them singletons. Antigen specificity for these receptors is unknown. Sequenced here: PBMCs, sampled from a glioma patient whose treatment included an IDH1 peptide vaccine. The receptors here all came from a woman in her fifties or sixties with glioma. Both conserved end residues are part of each CDR3. The D gene is left open where the match is weak. Expanded clones get a size class; other rows say once, few or many, or leave the size out.

TRBJ1-3,TRBV2,NA,NA,CASSEWVSGNTIYF,TGTGCCAGCAGTGAATGGGTCTCTGGAAACACCATATATTTT
TRBJ1-5,TRBV6-5,NA,NA,CASSRTDSQPQHF,TGTGCCAGCAGTCGGACAGACAGTCAGCCCCAGCATTTT
TRBJ1-1,TRBV19,NA,NA,CASSIFRQGRTEAFF,TGTGCCAGTAGTATATTTCGCCAGGGTCGAACTGAAGCTTTCTTT
TRBJ1-3,TRBV2,NA,NA,CASSEGLSGNTIYF,TGTGCCAGCAGTGAAGGACTGTCTGGAAACACCATATATTTT
TRBJ2-7,TRBV6-1,NA,NA,CASRKGGLRWREQYF,TGTGCCAGCAGGAAGGGGGGGCTTAGGTGGAGGGAGCAGTACTTC
TRBJ1-1,TRBV11-2,NA,NA,CASSLGDYFNYHFF,TGTGCCAGCAGCTTGGGAGACTACTTCAATTATCATTTCTTT
TRBJ2-2,TRBV9,NA,TRBD1,CASSGTGGSGELFF,TGTGCCAGCAGCGGCACAGGGGGTTCCGGGGAGCTGTTTTTT
TRBJ1-1,TRBV29-1,NA,NA,CSATDSSEAFF,TGCAGCGCCACCGACAGTTCTGAAGCTTTCTTT
TRBJ1-6,TRBV28,NA,NA,CASNPRHGQTLHF,TGTGCCAGCAACCCCAGGCACGGCCAAACCCTCCACTTT
TRBJ2-5,TRBV15,NA,TRBD2,CATSRGKRGGETQYF,TGTGCCACCAGCAGAGGGAAGCGGGGAGGAGAGACCCAGTACTTC
TRBJ1-1,TRBV5-8,NA,NA,CASSPGVGDTEAFF,TGTGCCAGCAGCCCGGGGGTTGGGGACACTGAAGCTTTCTTT
TRBJ1-2,TRBV12-5,NA,NA,CASAQVNYGYTF,TGTGCTAGTGCCCAAGTAAACTATGGCTACACCTTC
TRBJ1-1,TRBV4-1,NA,NA,CASRLSTGNTEAFF,TGCGCCAGCCGCCTCTCTACTGGGAACACTGAAGCTTTCTTT
TRBJ2-2,TRBV27,NA,NA,CASSLTTRNTGELFF,TGTGCCAGCAGTCTCACTACGAGGAACACCGGGGAGCTGTTTTTT
TRBJ1-5,TRBV11-2,NA,TRBD1,CASSWGGQINQPQHF,TGTGCCAGCAGCTGGGGGGGACAGATAAATCAGCCCCAGCATTTT
TRBJ1-2,TRBV9,NA,NA,CASSAGTVDYGYTF,TGTGCCAGCAGCGCGGGGACGGTGGACTATGGCTACACCTTC
TRBJ2-7,TRBV6-6,NA,NA,CASTISPRDGQYF,TGTGCCAGCACCATCAGTCCCCGGGACGGACAGTACTTC
TRBJ2-3,TRBV6-5,NA,NA,CASSRLGGTDTQYF,TGTGCCAGCAGCCGGTTGGGAGGTACAGATACGCAGTATTTT
TRBJ1-5,TRBV6-1,few,NA,CASMLTESNQPQHF,TGTGCCAGCATGCTCACAGAGAGCAATCAGCCCCAGCATTTT
TRBJ1-1,TRBV19,NA,NA,CASNSLYTEAFF,TGTGCCAGTAATTCCTTGTACACTGAAGCTTTCTTT
TRBJ1-1,TRBV9,medium-sized,NA,CASSDTTGTEAFF,TGTGCCAGCAGCGATACAACAGGCACTGAAGCTTTCTTT
TRBJ1-1,TRBV9,once,NA,CASSLEYGATEAFF,TGTGCCAGCAGCCTCGAATATGGGGCCACTGAAGCTTTCTTT
TRBJ2-2,TRBV29-1,NA,NA,CSARYLGGTGELFF,TGCAGCGCCCGTTACTTGGGCGGAACCGGGGAGCTGTTTTTT
TRBJ1-5,TRBV9,NA,NA,CASSVWGATAPQHF,TGTGCCAGCAGCGTATGGGGGGCTACAGCCCCCCAGCATTTT
TRBJ2-5,TRBV5-1,NA,TRBD1,CASSWGQGGTLQETQYF,TGCGCCAGCAGCTGGGGACAGGGAGGGACCTTACAAGAGACCCAGTACTTC
TRBJ1-1,TRBV5-4,NA,NA,CASSYLGRNTEAFF,TGTGCCAGCAGCTACCTCGGGAGGAACACTGAAGCTTTCTTT
TRBJ2-7,TRBV30,NA,TRBD2,CALGGTSGPYF,TGTGCCTTAGGGGGGACTAGCGGGCCGTACTTC
TRBJ1-1,TRBV7-2,NA,NA,CASSSHAAQTEAFF,TGTGCCAGCAGCTCACACGCGGCCCAAACTGAAGCTTTCTTT
TRBJ1-1,TRBV10-3,NA,NA,CAISEYDRPGSEAFF,TGTGCCATCAGTGAGTATGACAGGCCGGGAAGTGAAGCTTTCTTT
TRBJ1-1,TRBV6-5,NA,NA,CASSYGEMNTEAFF,TGTGCCAGCAGTTACGGAGAGATGAACACTGAAGCTTTCTTT
TRBJ1-2,TRBV25-1,few,NA,CASRDGPNYGYTF,TGTGCCAGCAGGGACGGACCTAACTATGGCTACACCTTC
TRBJ2-7,TRBV6-5,few,TRBD1,CATRTGTAYEQYF,TGTGCCACCCGAACCGGGACAGCGTACGAGCAGTACTTC
TRBJ1-1,TRBV5-1,NA,NA,CASSPGPPGEAFF,TGCGCCAGCAGCCCGGGACCTCCAGGGGAAGCTTTCTTT
TRBJ2-7,TRBV7-2,NA,TRBD2,CGSSLAGGPYEQYF,TGTGGGAGCAGCTTAGCGGGTGGCCCCTACGAGCAGTACTTC
TRBJ1-4,TRBV9,NA,TRBD1,CASSARGNGYEKLFF,TGTGCCAGCAGCGCCAGGGGGAACGGTTATGAAAAACTGTTTTTT
TRBJ2-6,TRBV9,NA,TRBD1,CASTDPGGGMSSGANVLTF,TGTGCCAGCACCGATCCAGGGGGCGGAATGAGCTCTGGGGCCAACGTCCTGACTTTC
TRBJ2-5,TRBV2,NA,NA,CASSENRDNQETQYF,TGTGCCAGCAGTGAAAATCGGGACAACCAAGAGACCCAGTACTTC
TRBJ2-7,TRBV5-1,NA,TRBD1,CASSLGQGVAYEQYF,TGCGCCAGCAGCCTGGGGCAGGGGGTGGCCTACGAGCAGTACTTC
TRBJ2-3,TRBV27,NA,NA,CASSFVGSADTQYF,TGTGCCAGCAGTTTTGTCGGGTCCGCAGATACGCAGTATTTT
TRBJ1-2,TRBV19,NA,NA,CASSDRTESYGYTF,TGTGCCAGTAGTGACAGAACAGAGAGCTATGGCTACACCTTC
TRBJ2-3,TRBV10-3,NA,TRBD2,CAISPYSGGGTDTQYF,TGTGCCATCAGCCCTTATAGCGGGGGGGGCACAGATACGCAGTATTTT
TRBJ2-5,TRBV4-2,NA,TRBD2,CASSQDRGGEETQYF,TGTGCCAGCAGCCAAGATCGCGGGGGGGAAGAGACCCAGTACTTC
TRBJ2-5,TRBV7-2,NA,NA,CASSFLVQETQYF,TGTGCCAGCAGCTTTTTAGTCCAAGAGACCCAGTACTTC
TRBJ2-7,TRBV5-1,NA,TRBD2,CASSLEGGGAHYEQYF,TGCGCCAGCAGCTTGGAGGGCGGGGGAGCCCACTACGAGCAGTACTTC
TRBJ2-2,TRBV29-1,NA,NA,CSVGRSRIELFF,TGCAGCGTTGGACGGTCTCGGATTGAGCTGTTTTTT